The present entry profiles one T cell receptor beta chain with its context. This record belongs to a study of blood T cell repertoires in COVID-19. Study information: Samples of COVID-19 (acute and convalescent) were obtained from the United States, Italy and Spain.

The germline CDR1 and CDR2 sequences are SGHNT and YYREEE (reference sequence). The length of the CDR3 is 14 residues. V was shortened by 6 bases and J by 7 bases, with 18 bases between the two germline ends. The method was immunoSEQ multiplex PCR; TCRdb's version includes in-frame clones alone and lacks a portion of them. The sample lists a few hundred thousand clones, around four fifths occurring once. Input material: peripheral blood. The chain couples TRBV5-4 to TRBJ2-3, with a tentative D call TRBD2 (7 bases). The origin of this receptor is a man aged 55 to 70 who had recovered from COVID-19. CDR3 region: CASTDRGAPNTQYF. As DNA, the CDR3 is TGTGCCAGCACCGACCGGGGGGCTCCCAATACGCAGTATTTT.